This passage covers 18 T cell receptor beta chains from one sample sequenced in a study of identical twins. Each CDR3 protein is one row after TCRdb ran MiXCR on the 5' RACE reads. The table has approximately 700,000 distinct CDR3 sequences, less than 7% seen once. Sequencing input: naive T cells sorted from blood. All receptors come from a man younger than 35 in good health.

The genes are TRBV18 and TRBJ2-7; 8 bases match TRBD1. The J segment lost 1 base and the V segment lost 6 bases, leaving 11 bases of the junction unmatched. Germline CDR1 KGHSH, CDR2 LQKENI. This CDR3 contains 16 residues. CDR3 amino acids: CASSQLPGTGSYEQYF. The CDR3 DNA is TGTGCCAGCTCGCAGCTCCCCGGGACAGGATCCTACGAGCAGTACTTC.

This clonotype was counted ten times or more. The V call is TRBV5-1, the J call TRBJ2-4; D is unresolved. Trimming cost V 1 base and J 7 bases, with 9 bases left between them. The CDR3 is 13 residues long. Germline assignment: CDR1 SGHRS and CDR2 YFSETQ. The CDR3 loop reads CASSLTFGNIQYF. The CDR3 DNA reads TGCGCCAGCAGCTTGACCTTTGGTAACATTCAGTACTTC.

This chain joins TRBV5-6 and TRBJ2-3; 7 bases line up with TRBD1. This CDR3 is 16 amino acids long. The ends lost 1 base at V and 2 bases at J; junction bases unmatched: 7. Germline-derived CDR1 and CDR2 are SGHDT and YYEEEE. The DNA of the CDR3 is TGTGCCAGCAGCTTGATTTCCAGGGGGATCACAGATACGCAGTATTTT. It specifies CASSLISRGITDTQYF.

This clonotype was seen many times. The chain is built from TRBV7-6 and TRBJ2-1, with 7 nucleotides matching TRBD1. V shed 3 bases and J 5 bases; nucleotides not matched to a gene: 4. Germline assignment: CDR1 SGHVS and CDR2 FNYEAQ. CDR3 size: 14 residues. CDR3 amino acids: CASSFRGRDNEQFF. CDR3 DNA sequence: TGTGCCAGCAGCTTTAGGGGGCGCGACAATGAGCAGTTCTTC.

This clonotype was counted ten times or more. The V call is TRBV9, the J call TRBJ2-1, with 7 bases that match TRBD2. CDR3 length: 16 amino acids. Unmatched junction bases numbered 8, after V lost 3 bases and J lost 2 bases. Looked up from germline, CDR1 is SGDLS and CDR2 is YYNGEE. DNA for the CDR3: TGTGCCAGCAGCGCCGAGGGCCTAGCGGCCTACAATGAGCAGTTCTTC. Its translation is CASSAEGLAAYNEQFF. The whole variable domain, remainder taken from reference TRBV9 and TRBJ2-1, is DSGVTQTPKHLITATGQRVTLRCSPRSGDLSVYWYQQSLDQGLQFLIQYYNGEERAKGNILERFSAQQFPDLHSELNLSSLELGDSALYFCASSAEGLAAYNEQFFGPGTRLTVL.

At least ten counts were recorded for this clonotype. The chain couples TRBV27 to TRBJ2-1, with unresolved D. CDR3 size: 15 residues. The V gene's germline CDR1 is MNHEY and CDR2 SMNVEV (reference sequence). The V and J ends lost 2 bases and 0 bases respectively, with 8 bases between them. CDR3 in DNA: TGTGCCAGCAGTTTACGAGGTTACTCCTACAATGAGCAGTTCTTC. Amino acids: CASSLRGYSYNEQFF.

This clonotype was picked up many times. The rearrangement uses TRBV20-1 and TRBJ2-4; no firm D call. V lost 3 bases to trimming and J lost 0 bases, with 12 bases between them. Germline V gene lookup returns CDR1 DFQATT and CDR2 SNEGSKA (reference sequence). The CDR3 extends over 15 amino acids. The CDR3 DNA reads TGCAGTGCTAGTCCCCTGGCGGTAGCCAAAAACATTCAGTACTTC. Protein: CSASPLAVAKNIQYF.

This clonotype appeared many times. The chain links TRBV12-3 or TRBV12-4 to TRBJ1-5; TRBD1 aligns across 11 bases. The CDR3 has 15 residues. V lost 7 bases and J lost 3; bases outside the gene matches: 5. In DNA, the CDR3 is TGTGCCAGCAAGGGGACAGGGGGGTACAATCAGCCCCAGCATTTT. This codes for CASKGTGGYNQPQHF.

In this sample, this clonotype turned up a few times. V gene TRBV4-2 combines with J gene TRBJ1-5, with D perhaps TRBD1 (5 bases). The V end was cut by 0 bases, the J end by 9 bases, with 12 bases between. CDR3 length equals 14 residues. The germline V gene has CDR1 LGHNA and CDR2 YNFKEQ. The DNA of the CDR3 is TGTGCCAGCAGCCAAGATTTCGGGGGACGGCCCCAGCATTTT. Translated: CASSQDFGGRPQHF.

The V call is TRBV7-9, the J call TRBJ2-1, with a possible D match to TRBD2 (5 bases). V gave up 5 bases and J gave up 3 bases, with 8 bases separating them. Per germline, CDR1 SEHNR and CDR2 FQNEAQ (reference sequence). This CDR3 region has 13 residues. CDR3 amino acids: CASSRSGYNEQFF. The CDR3 nucleotides read TGTGCCAGCAGCCGCAGCGGCTACAATGAGCAGTTCTTC.

This clonotype was counted only a few times. The CDR3 DNA sequence: TGCGCCAGCAGCTTGGGGGCGGGACCCTCCTACGAGCAGTACTTC. Protein product: CASSLGAGPSYEQYF. V is TRBV5-1 and J is TRBJ2-7, with D possibly matching TRBD2 (6 bases). The CDR3 length is 15 residues. Trimming removed 0 bases at V and 0 bases at J, with 10 bases between. CDR1 and CDR2 (germline): SGHRS, YFSETQ.

DNA for the CDR3: TGCAGTGCTAGCCCTGGGACTAGTGCGGAGACCCAGTACTTC. Translation gives CSASPGTSAETQYF. The chain combines TRBV20-1 with TRBJ2-5; 8 bases are a match to TRBD2. V lost 3 bases to trimming and J lost 5 bases; unmatched junction nucleotides: 8. The germline V gene encodes CDR1 DFQATT and CDR2 SNEGSKA (reference sequence). This CDR3 is built from 14 residues.

DNA for the CDR3: TGTGCCATCCTTCGGAGCAGGAGTAGCACAGATACGCAGTATTTT. Its protein product is CAILRSRSSTDTQYF. The V and J genes are TRBV2 and TRBJ2-3; D gene ambiguous. Trimming took 10 bases from V and 0 from J, leaving 17 bases between them. The germline CDR1 and CDR2 sequences are SNHLY and FYNNEI. The CDR3 runs 15 residues.

J is TRBJ2-1 and V is TRBV12-3 or TRBV12-4; 8 bases align to TRBD1. The CDR3 length is 15 residues. Germline trimming cut 5 bases from V and 6 bases from J; bases unmatched to any gene: 9. The CDR3 loop reads CASSPAWTGRNEQFF. CDR3 nucleotides: TGTGCCAGCAGTCCAGCCTGGACAGGGCGCAATGAGCAGTTCTTC.

The table lists this clonotype with many counts. V gene TRBV9 combines with J gene TRBJ2-7; possible D gene TRBD2, 6 bases. The germline gives CDR1 SGDLS, CDR2 YYNGEE. Trimming shortened V by 0 bases and J by 4 bases, and 11 bases separated the two germline ends. CDR3 length: 14 amino acids. The CDR3 protein is CASSVAGREYEQYF. The DNA for the CDR3 is TGTGCCAGCAGCGTAGCCGGGAGAGAATACGAGCAGTACTTC.

This clonotype came up many times. This chain links TRBV28 with TRBJ2-7; D unresolved. The CDR3 length is 15 residues. V was shortened by 2 bases and J by 4 bases, with 15 bases between the two germline ends. Germline V gene sequence: CDR1 MDHEN, CDR2 SYDVKM. CDR3 amino acids: CASSLSSRFEYEQYF. For the CDR3, the DNA is TGTGCCAGCAGTTTAAGTTCCAGGTTTGAATACGAGCAGTACTTC. Filled out from reference TRBV28 and TRBJ2-7, the complete variable domain reads DVKVTQSSRYLVKRTGEKVFLECVQDMDHENMFWYRQDPGLGLRLIYFSYDVKMKEKGDIPEGYSVSREKKERFSLILESASTNQTSMYLCASSLSSRFEYEQYFGPGTRLTVT.

This chain links TRBV6-1 with TRBJ2-5; no clear D gene. Germline CDR1 MNHNS, CDR2 SASEGT. V dropped 4 bases and J dropped 2 bases, with 17 bases sitting between them. This CDR3 has 16 residues. The CDR3 coding sequence is TGTGCCAGCAGTGTTGACACGAGTGGTGGACAAGAGACCCAGTACTTC. It is translated as CASSVDTSGGQETQYF.

V is TRBV14 and J is TRBJ2-6; D remains ambiguous. Between the trimmed V and J ends, which lost 0 bases and 5 bases, there was a span of 8 bases. Germline loops: CDR1 SGHDN, CDR2 FVKESK. The CDR3 spans 15 residues. The CDR3 DNA reads TGTGCCAGCAGCCAAGACACATCCCGGGCCAACGTCCTGACTTTC. Translating gives CASSQDTSRANVLTF.